This entry concerns a single T cell receptor (beta chain). Its antigen is currently unknown. The source of the sample is a study of T cell responses to AZD1222 COVID-19 vaccine. Using immunoSEQ multiplex PCR, the repertoire was profiled, and TCRdb retains in-frame clones only, with some absent. In the table there are 150,000 to 200,000 clones, 75% to 90% of which are singletons. Regarding the study as a whole: Two AZD1222 administrations were followed by greater Spike-specific TCR breadth and depth. There were mostly white British donors and more females than males, and clonal diversity was possibly underestimated.

The receptor's source is an adult who received the MenACWY meningococcal vaccine as a control. The sequencing here drew on peripheral blood, taken 28 days after the second dose of the MenACWY control vaccine.

The CDR3 nucleotides read TGTGCCATCAGTGAGTCGGACTCCATATTCAATCAGCCCCAGCATTTT. The encoded protein is CAISESDSIFNQPQHF. The chain joins TRBV10-3 to TRBJ1-5, with no clear D. The V end was cut by 0 bases, the J end by 3 bases, with 12 bases between. Germline V CDR1 and CDR2: ENHRY, SYGVKD. CDR3 size: 16 residues.